This is a list of T cell receptor beta chains from one sample in a study of T cells after yellow fever vaccination. TCRdb reprocessed the 5' RACE reads via MiXCR and lists one record per CDR3 protein. Of 200,000 to 300,000 distinct CDR3 sequences listed, approximately 6.7% are singletons. The sequencing here drew on CD4+ T cells sorted from PBMCs, taken on the day of the yellow fever booster vaccination. Source of these receptors: a man between 25 and 39 years old who received the YFV17D yellow fever vaccine. CDR3s include the opening cysteine and the closing phenylalanine or tryptophan. Fields, in order: CDR3 protein, CDR3 DNA, clone size, V gene, D gene, J gene. The D gene is left open where the match is weak. Rows give clone size only sometimes, using once, few, many, or a class for an expanded clone.

CASSFSRGTIYNEQFF,TGCGCCAGCAGCTTCTCCCGAGGAACCATCTACAATGAGCAGTTCTTC,few,TRBV5-1,.,TRBJ2-1
CASSIRLRKNTGELFF,TGTGCCAGTAGTATTAGGTTGAGGAAAAACACCGGGGAGCTGTTTTTT,.,TRBV19,.,TRBJ2-2
CASSSGLAGGVGDTQYF,TGTGCCAGCAGCTCGGGACTAGCGGGGGGGGTTGGAGATACGCAGTATTTT,few,TRBV7-2,TRBD2,TRBJ2-3
CSGGRLAENTDTQYF,TGCAGCGGCGGACGACTAGCGGAGAACACAGATACGCAGTATTTT,many,TRBV29-1,TRBD2,TRBJ2-3
CASSLLTGLAGVEQFF,TGCGCCAGCAGCCTATTGACGGGACTAGCGGGAGTTGAGCAGTTCTTC,few,TRBV5-1,TRBD2,TRBJ2-1
CASSQGQGRGANVLTF,TGTGCCAGCTCACAAGGACAGGGGCGCGGGGCCAACGTCCTGACTTTC,many,TRBV18,TRBD1,TRBJ2-6
CASSSFRDGDPNGYTF,TGTGCCAGCAGCTCGTTCCGGGACGGAGATCCGAATGGCTACACCTTC,many,TRBV11-2,.,TRBJ1-2
CAISDSEGYYGYTF,TGTGCCATCAGTGATTCAGAGGGGTACTATGGCTACACCTTC,few,TRBV10-3,.,TRBJ1-2
CASSLQGEETQYF,TGTGCCAGCAGTCTCCAGGGTGAAGAGACCCAGTACTTC,many,TRBV7-2,.,TRBJ2-5
CASSSSTGGTGEKLFF,TGCGCCAGCAGCTCATCCACAGGGGGTACGGGTGAAAAACTGTTTTTT,.,TRBV5-1,TRBD1,TRBJ1-4
CASSHGGPGELFF,TGTGCCAGCAGCCACGGGGGGCCCGGGGAGCTGTTTTTT,many,TRBV3-1,.,TRBJ2-2
CASSLGVDDIQYF,TGCGCCAGCAGCTTGGGTGTGGATGACATTCAGTACTTC,.,TRBV5-1,.,TRBJ2-4
CASSQDTSLGTNTGELFF,TGCGCCAGCAGCCAAGATACATCATTAGGTACGAACACCGGGGAGCTGTTTTTT,few,TRBV4-3,.,TRBJ2-2
CASSQVGSGEQFF,TGTGCCAGCAGCCAAGTAGGAAGCGGCGAGCAGTTCTTC,.,TRBV3-1,.,TRBJ2-1
CASSQGLAGGREQFF,TGTGCCAGCAGCCAAGGACTAGCGGGAGGCCGTGAGCAGTTCTTC,.,TRBV3-1,TRBD2,TRBJ2-1
CASRESPYNEQFF,TGTGCCAGCCGTGAGTCCCCTTACAATGAGCAGTTCTTC,few,TRBV6-2/TRBV6-3,.,TRBJ2-1
CASRKQNGYTF,TGTGCCAGCAGGAAGCAAAATGGCTACACCTTC,few,TRBV12-3/TRBV12-4,.,TRBJ1-2
CASSRLAGGGNEQFF,TGCGCCAGCAGTAGACTAGCGGGAGGAGGGAATGAGCAGTTCTTC,many,TRBV5-1,TRBD2,TRBJ2-1
CASSPRTTGPTDTQYF,TGCGCCAGCAGCCCCCGGACTACCGGGCCCACAGATACGCAGTATTTT,.,TRBV5-1,.,TRBJ2-3
CASKFSTSGPLFF,TGTGCCAGCAAATTTTCGACCTCAGGTCCTCTGTTCTTC,.,TRBV6-6,.,TRBJ2-1
CSAATGVTYEQYF,TGCAGTGCTGCCACCGGGGTAACGTACGAGCAGTACTTC,.,TRBV20-1,.,TRBJ2-7
CASSRLGGGQPQHF,TGTGCCAGCAGCCGGCTGGGGGGCGGTCAGCCCCAGCATTTT,.,TRBV7-2,.,TRBJ1-5
CASSLYKDTKTGELFF,TGTGCCAGCAGCTTGTATAAGGACACCAAGACCGGGGAGCTGTTTTTT,many,TRBV5-5,.,TRBJ2-2
CASSFVREDRAQHF,TGTGCCAGCAGTTTCGTCAGGGAGGATCGGGCCCAGCATTTT,.,TRBV28,.,TRBJ1-5
CSGADGPNYGYTF,TGCAGCGGGGCCGACGGACCTAACTATGGCTACACCTTC,many,TRBV20-1,.,TRBJ1-2
CATTERGSSSWGDTQYF,TGTGCCACCACAGAGAGAGGGTCATCCTCGTGGGGAGATACGCAGTATTTT,.,TRBV10-3,.,TRBJ2-3
CASLGRIYGYTF,TGTGCCAGCCTCGGACGGATCTATGGCTACACCTTC,many,TRBV7-2,.,TRBJ1-2
CASRPGGNYGYTF,TGTGCCAGCAGACCAGGGGGGAACTATGGCTACACCTTC,.,TRBV27,TRBD1,TRBJ1-2
CSALDPRKLGYTF,TGCAGTGCCCTGGACCCGCGCAAGTTAGGCTACACCTTC,.,TRBV20-1,.,TRBJ1-2
CSAIGLAGVYEQFF,TGCAGTGCTATCGGACTAGCGGGAGTGTATGAGCAGTTCTTC,few,TRBV20-1,TRBD2,TRBJ2-1
CATGEQGLTDTQYF,TGTGCAACAGGGGAACAGGGGCTCACAGATACGCAGTATTTT,few,TRBV2,TRBD1,TRBJ2-3
CSASFEGFSNSPLHF,TGCAGTGCTAGTTTCGAGGGCTTTAGCAATTCACCCCTCCACTTT,.,TRBV20-1,.,TRBJ1-6
CASSWNRGSDEQYF,TGTGCCAGCTCATGGAACAGGGGATCGGACGAGCAGTACTTC,.,TRBV18,TRBD1,TRBJ2-7
CASSAYETSSHNEQFF,TGTGCCAGCTCCGCTTATGAGACTAGTTCTCATAATGAGCAGTTCTTC,.,TRBV18,.,TRBJ2-1
CATTRPEGELFF,TGTGCCACCACCCGACCGGAGGGGGAGCTGTTTTTT,once,TRBV3-1,.,TRBJ2-2
CASSLAAYSFSGANVLTF,TGTGCCAGCAGCTTAGCGGCGTACAGTTTCTCTGGGGCCAACGTCCTGACTTTC,few,TRBV7-2,.,TRBJ2-6
CSARPGLAETQYF,TGCAGTGCTAGGCCGGGACTAGCGGAGACCCAGTACTTC,few,TRBV20-1,TRBD2,TRBJ2-5
CATESGTSYNEQFF,TGTGCCACAGAAAGCGGGACCTCCTACAATGAGCAGTTCTTC,.,TRBV7-9,TRBD2,TRBJ2-1
CASSLEGAGANVLTF,TGTGCCAGCAGCCTCGAAGGGGCTGGGGCCAACGTCCTGACTTTC,many,TRBV7-9,.,TRBJ2-6
CASSPKVGQDHYNEQFF,TGCGCCAGCAGCCCCAAGGTAGGGCAGGACCACTACAATGAGCAGTTCTTC,.,TRBV5-1,.,TRBJ2-1
CSARRPRDSIRDTQYF,TGCAGTGCTAGGAGGCCCCGAGACTCGATACGAGATACGCAGTATTTT,many,TRBV20-1,.,TRBJ2-3
CASRKTSGGSYEQYF,TGTGCCAGCAGGAAAACTAGCGGGGGATCCTACGAGCAGTACTTC,many,TRBV3-1,TRBD2,TRBJ2-7
CASSLGAGGANPAFF,TGTGCCAGCAGCTTAGGGGCAGGGGGCGCAAACCCAGCTTTCTTT,few,TRBV7-8,TRBD1,TRBJ1-1
CASRTGLAGSYEQYF,TGTGCCAGCAGAACGGGACTAGCAGGATCCTACGAGCAGTACTTC,.,TRBV12-3/TRBV12-4,TRBD2,TRBJ2-7
CASSQDPGTGGTGELFF,TGCGCCAGCAGCCAAGACCCCGGGACAGGGGGCACCGGGGAGCTGTTTTTT,many,TRBV4-3,TRBD1,TRBJ2-2
CASSWTAHTEAFF,TGCGCCAGCAGCTGGACGGCGCACACTGAAGCTTTCTTT,.,TRBV5-1,.,TRBJ1-1
CASSQGRNNQPQHF,TGTGCCAGCAGCCAGGGACGGAACAATCAGCCCCAGCATTTT,many,TRBV7-2,.,TRBJ1-5
CASSLWGGPTTYEQYF,TGTGCCAGCAGCTTATGGGGAGGACCGACCACCTACGAGCAGTACTTC,.,TRBV7-8,.,TRBJ2-7
CSVVLAGRANYGYTF,TGCAGCGTTGTGTTAGCAGGACGAGCTAACTATGGCTACACCTTC,many,TRBV29-1,.,TRBJ1-2
CAWSVISGWETQYF,TGTGCCTGGAGTGTGATCTCTGGGTGGGAGACCCAGTACTTC,.,TRBV30,.,TRBJ2-5
CSAVARYNEQFF,TGCAGTGCCGTAGCCCGCTACAATGAGCAGTTCTTC,few,TRBV20-1,.,TRBJ2-1
CASSLQGGPGELFF,TGTGCCAGCAGTTTACAGGGCGGTCCCGGGGAGCTGTTTTTT,many,TRBV28,.,TRBJ2-2
CSAGGLATSAGYEQYF,TGCAGCGCCGGGGGACTAGCGACCTCAGCGGGCTACGAGCAGTACTTC,.,TRBV29-1,TRBD2,TRBJ2-7
CASSLLGAGANVLTF,TGTGCCAGCAGCTTACTCGGGGCTGGGGCCAACGTCCTGACTTTC,.,TRBV13,.,TRBJ2-6
CASSIGQGATNEKLFF,TGCGCCAGCAGCATAGGACAGGGAGCAACTAATGAAAAACTGTTTTTT,many,TRBV5-1,TRBD1,TRBJ1-4
CASSLTSGRDEQYF,TGTGCCAGCAGTCTTACTAGCGGGAGGGACGAGCAGTACTTC,.,TRBV6-1,TRBD2,TRBJ2-7
CASTTTQGNEQYF,TGTGCCAGCACGACTACCCAGGGGAACGAGCAGTACTTC,many,TRBV28,.,TRBJ2-7
CASSTRNIQYF,TGTGCCAGTAGTACCCGGAACATTCAGTACTTC,few,TRBV19,.,TRBJ2-4